What follows are 18 T cell receptor beta chains derived from one specimen sequenced in a study of pediatric ulcerative colitis. Using immunoSEQ multiplex PCR, the repertoire was profiled, and TCRdb retains in-frame clones only, with some absent. The sample yields roughly 60,000 clones, around 87% seen once. Sequencing used blood. Every receptor here comes from a boy under 18 who was a control in a study of pediatric ulcerative colitis.

The chain recombines TRBV28 with TRBJ2-3; TRBD1 aligns across 7 bases. Germline loops: CDR1 MDHEN, CDR2 SYDVKM. V shed 5 bases, J shed 6 bases, and the junction held 11 bases outside the gene matches. This CDR3 has 15 amino acids. CDR3 sequence reads: CASSLGQQGSDTQYF. CDR3 sequence (DNA): TGTGCCAGCAGTCTCGGACAACAGGGGTCCGATACGCAGTATTTT.

The V gene is TRBV9, the J gene TRBJ1-4, with D possibly matching TRBD1 (6 bases). V lost 4 bases and J 3 bases, leaving 13 bases between the germline ends. CDR1 and CDR2 (germline): SGDLS, YYNGEE. The CDR3 covers 15 residues. CDR3 region: CASSPRQDPNEKLFF. The CDR3 DNA reads as TGTGCCAGCAGCCCGAGACAGGACCCTAATGAAAAACTGTTTTTT.

The CDR3 DNA is TGTGCCAGCCAACCCCCCGGTGAAGCTTTCTTT. Residues: CASQPPGEAFF. The chain is built from TRBV2 and TRBJ1-1; D gene uncertain. The germline CDR1 and CDR2 sequences are SNHLY and FYNNEI. V was trimmed by 8 bases and J by 7 bases, leaving 11 bases between them. The CDR3 consists of 11 residues.

The genes are TRBV2 and TRBJ2-1; 7 bases map to TRBD1. V was clipped by 8 bases and J by 8 bases; unmatched bases: 3. The CDR3 extends over 11 amino acids. Per germline, CDR1 SNHLY and CDR2 FYNNEI. The CDR3 here is CASAGGYEQFF. CDR3 in DNA: TGTGCCAGCGCAGGGGGATATGAGCAGTTCTTC.

The CDR3 loop reads CASSLSGLAGGADTQYF. The CDR3 DNA sequence: TGTGCCAGCAGCTTATCCGGACTAGCGGGGGGAGCAGATACGCAGTATTTT. V gene TRBV7-6 combines with J gene TRBJ2-3; TRBD2 aligns across 14 bases. The CDR3 has 17 residues. J lost 4 bases, V lost 2 bases, and 5 bases had no gene match. Germline CDR1 SGHVS, CDR2 FNYEAQ. The whole variable domain, filled in from reference TRBV7-6 and TRBJ2-3, reads GAGVSQSPRYKVTKRGQDVALRCDPISGHVSLYWYRQALGQGPEFLTYFNYEAQQDKSGLPNDRFSAERPEGSISTLTIQRTEQRDSAMYRCASSLSGLAGGADTQYFGPGTRLTVL.

V usage is TRBV9 and J usage is TRBJ2-3; no clear D. Germline V gene lookup returns CDR1 SGDLS and CDR2 YYNGEE. This CDR3 spans 15 amino acids. V lost 0 bases and J lost 0, with 8 bases in between. CDR3 residues: CASSVELGSTDTQYF. The CDR3 DNA reads as TGTGCCAGCAGCGTAGAGCTAGGGAGCACAGATACGCAGTATTTT.

The gene calls are TRBV10-2 and TRBJ2-5, with TRBD1 identical over 7 bases. The J call may be mistaken, given a closer DNA end match to TRBJ2-7. Germline CDR1 WSHSY, CDR2 SAAADI. The CDR3 consists of 13 residues. The CDR3 region has the DNA TGCGCCAGCAGGAAAAGACAGGGCGGCGAGCAGTACTTC. It yields the protein CASRKRQGGEQYF.

The genes are TRBV30 and TRBJ1-5; possibly TRBD1 for D (6 bases). V lost 4 bases to trimming and J lost 9 bases, with 13 bases between them. The CDR3 is 12 amino acids. Germline CDR1 reads GTSNPN; CDR2 reads SVGIG (reference sequence). CDR3 loop: CAWTTGRGPQHF. Written as DNA, the CDR3 is TGTGCCTGGACCACAGGGAGGGGGCCCCAGCATTTT.

This clone was seen a handful of times. J is TRBJ1-1 and V is TRBV5-1; TRBD1 might be the D (6 bases). Germline values: CDR1 SGHRS, CDR2 YFSETQ. V was shortened by 3 bases and J by 8 bases, with 17 bases between the two germline ends. This CDR3 spans 14 amino acids. The CDR3 region has the DNA TGCGCCAGCAGCTCCACAGGGTATGGTTTCGAAGCTTTCTTT. Translated, it gives CASSSTGYGFEAFF. Full variable domain (remainder filled in from reference TRBV5-1 and TRBJ1-1): KAGVTQTPRYLIKTRGQQVTLSCSPISGHRSVSWYQQTPGQGLQFLFEYFSETQRNKGNFPGRFSGRQFSNSRSEMNVSTLELGDSALYLCASSSTGYGFEAFFGQGTRLTVV.

The CDR3 coding sequence is TGTGCCAGCAGCCAAGGGACTAGCTCGTCGAACACAGATACGCAGTATTTT. Amino acid sequence: CASSQGTSSSNTDTQYF. This chain joins TRBV14 and TRBJ2-3, with TRBD2 matching over 8 bases. Trimming removed 1 base from V and 2 bases from J; junction bases left unmatched: 8. This CDR3 is 17 amino acids long. Germline V CDR1 and CDR2: SGHDN, FVKESK.

The genes are TRBV28 and TRBJ2-7; D not certain. CDR1 and CDR2 (germline): MDHEN, SYDVKM. CDR3 size: 14 residues. The ends were cut back, 1 base at V and 2 bases at J, with 9 bases in the middle. CDR3 loop: CASSLLPETYEQYF. The CDR3 DNA is TGTGCCAGCAGTTTATTACCAGAAACCTACGAGCAGTACTTC.

This chain joins TRBV19 and TRBJ1-1; perhaps TRBD1 as D (6 bases). Per germline, CDR1 LNHDA and CDR2 SQIVND (reference sequence). This CDR3 has 15 residues. V lost 1 base, J lost 1 base, and 10 bases lay in between. CDR3 DNA: TGTGCCAGTAGTATAGTGGGGGGCTCGAACACTGAAGCTTTCTTT. It translates to CASSIVGGSNTEAFF.

The chain couples TRBV5-1 to TRBJ2-7; a possible D gene is TRBD2 (6 bases). Germline CDR1 reads SGHRS; CDR2 reads YFSETQ. This CDR3 has 15 amino acids. The germline V and J ends were trimmed by 4 bases and 6 bases, with 20 bases remaining between them. The CDR3 sequence is CASSGGTQPSGEQYF. CDR3 DNA: TGCGCCAGCAGCGGTGGGACTCAACCCAGCGGCGAGCAGTACTTC.

The V and J genes are TRBV10-3 and TRBJ2-3; TRBD2 matches at 7 bases. The CDR3 runs to 15 residues. Per the germline V gene, CDR1 is ENHRY and CDR2 is SYGVKD. The V segment lost 4 bases and the J segment 4 bases; nucleotides outside the gene matches: 8. CDR3 nucleotides: TGTGCCATCAGTGGTCGGCGGGAGCTCGCAGATACGCAGTATTTT. This encodes CAISGRRELADTQYF.

The chain's CDR3 is CASSSGYGTGSYTF. In nucleotides, the CDR3 is TGTGCCAGCAGTTCGGGCTATGGGACAGGGAGCTACACCTTC. The chain joins TRBV28 to TRBJ1-2; 9 positions agree with TRBD1. V lost 4 bases to trimming and J lost 9 bases; unmatched junction nucleotides: 9. The CDR3 has 14 residues. CDR1 is MDHEN and CDR2 is SYDVKM in the germline V gene.

V and J are TRBV7-2 and TRBJ2-1, with 9 bases aligning to TRBD2. This CDR3 is 15 amino acids long. V dropped 0 bases and J dropped 12; count of bases not matched to a gene: 9. Germline V gives CDR1 SGHTA, CDR2 FQGNSA. CDR3 sequence (DNA): TGTGCCAGCAGCTTAGCGTTAGCGGGGGACGGAGGGCAGTTCTTC. Protein product: CASSLALAGDGGQFF.

The chain combines TRBV5-6 with TRBJ2-3, with 8 bases fitting TRBD1. Germline assignment: CDR1 SGHDT and CDR2 YYEEEE. J gave up 1 base and V 4 bases, and 8 bases lay outside the gene matches. This CDR3 is 16 amino acids long. Written as DNA, the CDR3 is TGTGCCAGCAGCCTCCCCAGGGGGCCCGGCACAGATACGCAGTATTTT. Translation gives CASSLPRGPGTDTQYF.

V gene TRBV19 combines with J gene TRBJ1-5; D is undetermined. CDR1 and CDR2 (germline): LNHDA, SQIVND (reference sequence). The V end lost 5 bases, the J end lost 4 bases, and 6 bases lay between the germline ends. This CDR3 is 12 amino acids long. The CDR3 DNA reads TGTGCCAGTAGTCGAGGGAATCAGCCCCAGCATTTT. Amino acids: CASSRGNQPQHF.